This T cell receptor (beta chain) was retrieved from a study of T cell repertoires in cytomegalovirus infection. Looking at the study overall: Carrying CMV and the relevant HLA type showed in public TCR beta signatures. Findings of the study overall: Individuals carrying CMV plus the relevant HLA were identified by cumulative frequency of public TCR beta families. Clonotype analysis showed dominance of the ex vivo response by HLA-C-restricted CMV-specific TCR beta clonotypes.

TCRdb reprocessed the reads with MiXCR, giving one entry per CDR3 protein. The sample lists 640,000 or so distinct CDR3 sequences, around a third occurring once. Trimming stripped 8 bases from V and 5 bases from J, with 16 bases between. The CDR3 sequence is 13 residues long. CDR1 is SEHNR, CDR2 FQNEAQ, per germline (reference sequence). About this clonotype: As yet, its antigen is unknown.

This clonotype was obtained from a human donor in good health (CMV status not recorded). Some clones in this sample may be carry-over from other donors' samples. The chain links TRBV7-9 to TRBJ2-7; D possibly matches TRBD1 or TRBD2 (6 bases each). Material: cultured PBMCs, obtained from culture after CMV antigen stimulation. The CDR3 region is CASPALGGDEQYF. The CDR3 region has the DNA TGTGCCAGCCCAGCTTTGGGGGGCGACGAGCAGTACTTC.